Below, one TCR beta chain is given with its context. Its antigen is currently unknown. Template for every sorted-subset replicate PCR totaled approximately 0.2 ug DNA, tens of thousands of T cell genomes. Produced via immunoSEQ multiplex PCR; TCRdb's table is partial and in-frame only. The data show about 960,000 clones, around 80% seen once. The CDR3 runs 15 residues. V lost 1 base and J lost 4, with 10 bases in between. CDR1 SNHLY and CDR2 FYNNEI come from the germline V gene. The study drew its donors from healthy HIV-negative adults without recent acute infections or vaccinations. From CD4+ cells came CD45RA+ naive and CD45RA-negative memory subsets. The data belong to a study of shared clonotypes between healthy human individuals. Findings of the study overall: Among a few donors, approximately 5% of naive CD4 clonotypes were found in common.

The clonotype was recovered from a man younger than 35 in good health. The chain joins TRBV2 to TRBJ1-4, with unresolved D. Sequencing was performed on memory CD4+ T cells sorted from blood. Regarding subset: CD45RA-negative fraction. DNA for the CDR3: TGTGCCAGCAGTGAAGTCCGGACTATTAATGAAAAACTGTTTTTT. It translates to CASSEVRTINEKLFF.